This TCR beta chain was identified in a study of blood T cell repertoires in COVID-19. As processed by the authors: By means of reference gene primer amplification, nucleated cell counts were estimated. Sequencing was performed with immunoSEQ multiplex PCR; in TCRdb, only in-frame clones are kept and a portion is missing. V and J calls and clone size are given by that table; D and trimming were obtained from the DNA. Among a few hundred thousand clones listed, roughly 90% were seen once. This clonotype was sampled from a woman between 25 and 40 years old with active or convalescent COVID-19. Sequencing was carried out using peripheral blood.

The CDR3, as DNA: TGTGCCAGTAGTCTCATGAGGACCGGGGAGCTGTTTTTT. Translating gives CASSLMRTGELFF. The chain uses TRBV19 and TRBJ2-2; D remains unclear. Per germline, CDR1 LNHDA and CDR2 SQIVND (reference sequence). Between the trimmed V and J ends, which lost 5 bases and 5 bases, there was a span of 9 bases. This CDR3 spans 13 amino acids.